The rows below give T cell receptor beta chains drawn from one sample of a study of glioma-infiltrating T cells. Each CDR3 protein is one row after TCRdb ran MiXCR on the multiplex PCR reads. The sample yields 110,000 or so distinct CDR3 sequences, about 25% seen once. Sequencing was done on a sample of glioma tissue, nonneoplastic brain tissue, or PBMCs (not recorded which). Receptors originate from a human donor with low-grade glioma or glioblastoma, undergoing nonglioma brain surgery, or in good health (not recorded which). Both conserved end residues are part of each CDR3. The D gene is left open where the match is weak. For some rows the clone size is stated as once, few or many, or as a class when expanded; others skip it.

. TRBJ1-1 12 TRBV20-1 many CSATEGSTEAFF TGCAGTGCTACGGAGGGGAGCACTGAAGCTTTCTTT
. TRBJ2-1 11 TRBV11-1 . CASSLIRDQFF TGTGCCAGCAGCCTGATTAGAGATCAGTTCTTC
. TRBJ1-4 15 TRBV2 many CASSDYGLKTEKLFF TGTGCCAGCAGTGATTACGGGTTAAAGACTGAAAAACTGTTTTTT
. TRBJ2-7 14 TRBV7-2 . CASSLGPAPYEQHF TGTGCCAGCAGCTTAGGTCCAGCTCCCTACGAGCAGCACTTC
. TRBJ1-1 14 TRBV27 . CASRLAGSNTKAFF TGTGCCAGCAGACTGGCAGGCTCGAACACTAAAGCTTTCTTT
. TRBJ2-5 12 TRBV29-1 many CSVRPSQETQYF TGCAGCGTCCGACCGTCCCAAGAGACCCAGTACTTC
. TRBJ2-1 15 TRBV29-1 few CSVDGSGPLPDEQFF TGCAGCGTTGATGGTTCGGGACCGCTACCGGATGAGCAGTTCTTC
TRBD2 TRBJ2-5 15 TRBV27 once CDSSLLAGGTDTQYF TGTGACAGCAGCCTTCTAGCGGGGGGGACAGATACCCAGTACTTC
TRBD1 TRBJ1-1 13 TRBV20-1 many CSALQGKGTEAFF TGCAGTGCATTACAGGGGAAAGGCACTGAAGCTTTCTTT
TRBD2 TRBJ2-7 15 TRBV9 . CASSGGTSGPYEQYF TGTGCCAGCAGCGGAGGGACTAGCGGACCCTACGAGCAGTACTTC
TRBD1 TRBJ2-5 16 TRBV11-1 . CASSLGQGMNQETQYF TGTGCCAGCAGCTTGGGACAGGGGATGAATCAAGAGACCCAGTACTTC
TRBD2 TRBJ2-1 17 TRBV27 many CASSSAGLAGIINEQFF TGTGCCAGCAGTTCCGCCGGACTAGCGGGTATAATCAATGAGCAGTTCTTC
. TRBJ1-3 13 TRBV11-3 few CASSLAAGNTIYF TGTGCCAGCAGCTTAGCCGCTGGAAACACCATATATTTT
TRBD1 TRBJ1-1 14 TRBV19 many CASQDRGGYTEAFF TGTGCCAGTCAGGACAGGGGCGGCTACACTGAAGCTTTCTTT
. TRBJ2-2 14 TRBV5-1 many CASSWDSSAGELFF TGCGCCAGCAGCTGGGATTCTAGCGCCGGGGAGCTGTTTTTT
TRBD1 TRBJ1-1 14 TRBV6-2/TRBV6-3 . CVSRMGQINTEAFF TGTGTTAGCAGAATGGGACAGATTAACACTGAAGCTTTCTTT
TRBD1 TRBJ2-1 16 TRBV3-1 many CASSHIGTGFFNEQFF TGTGCCAGCAGCCATATAGGGACAGGGTTTTTCAATGAGCAGTTCTTC
. TRBJ1-1 13 TRBV2 . CASSYQLNTEAFF TGTGCCAGCAGCTATCAGTTGAACACTGAAGCTTTCTTT
. TRBJ2-5 15 TRBV7-2 many CASSLHHTDQETQYF TGTGCCAGCAGCTTACACCACACGGACCAAGAGACCCAGTACTTC
. TRBJ1-1 14 TRBV7-2 many CASSSNSGYTEAFF TGTGCCAGCAGCTCCAATTCGGGGTACACTGAAGCTTTCTTT
. TRBJ2-7 13 TRBV7-2 many CASSPWTPYEQYF TGTGCCAGCAGCCCCTGGACCCCCTACGAGCAGTACTTC
. TRBJ2-1 13 TRBV19 . CASSGGPRDTQFF TGTGCCAGTAGTGGAGGCCCACGGGATACGCAGTTCTTC
TRBD2 TRBJ2-1 16 TRBV7-9 many CASNPRLAGAYNEQFF TGTGCCAGCAACCCTCGACTAGCGGGAGCCTACAATGAGCAGTTCTTC
. TRBJ1-6 16 TRBV4-2 . CASREGETSYSSPLHF TGTGCCAGCAGAGAAGGGGAGACCTCCTATAGTTCACCCCTCCACTTT
. TRBJ1-3 17 TRBV6-5 many CASSYSMGSNSGNTIYF TGTGCCAGCAGTTACTCGATGGGGAGTAACTCTGGAAACACCATATATTTT
TRBD1 TRBJ2-5 15 TRBV6-5 . CASSSLRQGQETQYF TGTGCCAGCAGTTCCCTAAGACAGGGACAAGAGACCCAGTACTTC
. TRBJ2-3 15 TRBV27 . CASSLWQAVTDTHYF TGTGCCAGCAGTTTGTGGCAAGCGGTCACAGATACGCATTATTTT
. TRBJ2-5 16 TRBV4-3 few CASSPLRPGNQETQYF TGCGCCAGCAGCCCTCTAAGGCCGGGCAACCAAGAGACCCAGTACTTC
TRBD1 TRBJ2-1 18 TRBV18 . CASSPSQGTGEGENIQFF TGTGCCAGCTCACCAAGCCAAGGGACAGGGGAAGGAGAAAACATTCAGTTCTTC
. TRBJ1-2 10 TRBV29-1 many CSAHTTGYTF TGCAGCGCCCACACAACCGGCTACACCTTC
. TRBJ1-6 12 TRBV27 many CASSRLASPLHF TGTGCCAGCAGTCGGTTGGCTTCACCCCTCCACTTT
. TRBJ1-2 14 TRBV20-1 once CSARDRCSFYGYTF TGCAGTGCTAGAGATAGGTGCTCATTCTATGGCTACACCTTC
. TRBJ1-1 14 TRBV7-9 few CASSLTAMNTEAFF TGTGCCAGCAGCTTAACAGCCATGAACACTGAAGCTTTCTTT
TRBD1 TRBJ1-2 16 TRBV27 many CASSHGQGWDHYGYTF TGTGCCAGCAGTCACGGACAGGGGTGGGATCACTATGGCTACACCTTC
. TRBJ2-2 14 TRBV14 . CASSQDLGPGELFF TGTGCCAGCAGCCAAGACTTAGGCCCCGGGGAGCTGTTTTTT
TRBD1 TRBJ1-4 15 TRBV7-2 few CASSDQGTGAEKLFF TGTGCCAGCAGCGACCAAGGGACAGGGGCTGAAAAACTGTTTTTT
. TRBJ2-5 11 TRBV19 many CASSIRETQYF TGTGCCAGTAGTATAAGAGAGACCCAGTACTTC
. TRBJ2-2 12 TRBV20-1 many CSATQGAGELFF TGCAGTGCCACCCAGGGTGCCGGGGAGCTGTTTTTT
. TRBJ1-2 15 TRBV25-1 . CASSEGGGQLYVYTF TGTGCCAGCAGTGAAGGTGGCGGACAGCTCTATGTATACACCTTC
TRBD2 TRBJ2-3 15 TRBV2 many CASSENRGGTDTQYF TGTGCCAGCAGTGAAAACCGGGGGGGGACAGATACGCAGTATTTT
TRBD2 TRBJ2-5 15 TRBV19 many CATSWTSEMLEAQYF TGTGCCACCTCGTGGACTAGTGAAATGTTGGAGGCCCAGTACTTC
TRBD1 TRBJ1-5 20 TRBV4-1 many CASSQDPRQGAFGSNQPQHF TGCGCCAGCAGCCAAGACCCGCGACAGGGGGCCTTTGGTAGCAATCAGCCCCAGCATTTT
TRBD2 TRBJ2-1 18 TRBV6-4 many CASSASGKAGSSYNEQFF TGTGCCAGCAGTGCCTCGGGGAAAGCGGGAAGCTCCTACAATGAGCAGTTCTTC
. TRBJ2-1 18 TRBV4-2 many CASSQVGAGQPSLGEQFF TGTGCCAGCAGCCAAGTGGGTGCGGGACAGCCTTCGTTGGGTGAGCAGTTCTTC
. TRBJ2-5 12 TRBV6-6 many CASSYFQETQYF TGTGCCAGCAGTTACTTCCAAGAGACCCAGTACTTC
. TRBJ1-1 15 TRBV3-1 many CASSQAIGGTTEAFF TGTGCCAGCAGCCAAGCTATCGGGGGTACTACTGAAGCTTTCTTT
TRBD2 TRBJ2-3 14 TRBV19 . CASRPSGRTDTQYF TGTGCCAGTAGACCTAGCGGCAGAACAGATACGCAGTATTTT
. TRBJ2-1 13 TRBV27 . CAHAQGSDNEQFF TGTGCCCACGCGCAGGGATCTGACAATGAGCAGTTCTTC
. TRBJ2-5 14 TRBV7-3 many CASSFAGRQETQYF TGTGCCAGCAGCTTCGCCGGGAGACAAGAGACCCAGTACTTC